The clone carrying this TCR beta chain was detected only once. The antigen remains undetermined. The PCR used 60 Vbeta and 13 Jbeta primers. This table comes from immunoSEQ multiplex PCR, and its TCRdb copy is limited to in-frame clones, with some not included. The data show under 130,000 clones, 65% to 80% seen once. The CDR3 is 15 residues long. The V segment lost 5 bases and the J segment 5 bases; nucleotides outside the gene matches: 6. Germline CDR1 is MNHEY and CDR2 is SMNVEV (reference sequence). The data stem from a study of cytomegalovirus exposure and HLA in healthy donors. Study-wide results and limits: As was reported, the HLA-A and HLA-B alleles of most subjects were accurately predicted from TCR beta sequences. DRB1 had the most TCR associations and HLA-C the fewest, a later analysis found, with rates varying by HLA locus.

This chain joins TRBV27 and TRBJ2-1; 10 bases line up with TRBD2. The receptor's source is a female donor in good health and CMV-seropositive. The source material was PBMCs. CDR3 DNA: TGTGCCAGCAGTATAAGGACTAGCGGAGACAATGAGCAGTTCTTC. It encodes CASSIRTSGDNEQFF.